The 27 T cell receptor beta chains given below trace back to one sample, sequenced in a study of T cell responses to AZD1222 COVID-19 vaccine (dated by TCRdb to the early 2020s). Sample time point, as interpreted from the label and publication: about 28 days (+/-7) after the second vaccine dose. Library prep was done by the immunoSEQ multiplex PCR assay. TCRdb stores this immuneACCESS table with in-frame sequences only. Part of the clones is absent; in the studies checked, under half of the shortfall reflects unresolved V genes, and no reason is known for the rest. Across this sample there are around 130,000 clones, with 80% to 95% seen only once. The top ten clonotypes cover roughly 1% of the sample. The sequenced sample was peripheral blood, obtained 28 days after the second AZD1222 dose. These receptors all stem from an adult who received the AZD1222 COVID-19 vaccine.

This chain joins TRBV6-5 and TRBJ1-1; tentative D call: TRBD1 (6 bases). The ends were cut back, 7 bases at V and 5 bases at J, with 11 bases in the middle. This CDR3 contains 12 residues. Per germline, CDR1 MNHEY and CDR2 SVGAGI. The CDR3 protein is CASKRGGTEAFF. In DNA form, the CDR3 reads TGTGCCAGCAAAAGGGGGGGGACTGAAGCTTTCTTT.

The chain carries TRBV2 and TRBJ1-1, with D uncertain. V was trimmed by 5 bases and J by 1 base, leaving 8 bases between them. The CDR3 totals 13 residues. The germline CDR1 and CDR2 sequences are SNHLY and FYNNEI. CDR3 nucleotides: TGTGCCAGCAGTATTCGGGGGAACACTGAAGCTTTCTTT. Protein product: CASSIRGNTEAFF. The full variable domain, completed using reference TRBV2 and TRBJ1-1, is EPEVTQTPSHQVTQMGQEVILRCVPISNHLYFYWYRQILGQKVEFLVSFYNNEISEKSEIFDDQFSVERPDGSNFTLKIRSTKLEDSAMYFCASSIRGNTEAFFGQGTRLTVV.

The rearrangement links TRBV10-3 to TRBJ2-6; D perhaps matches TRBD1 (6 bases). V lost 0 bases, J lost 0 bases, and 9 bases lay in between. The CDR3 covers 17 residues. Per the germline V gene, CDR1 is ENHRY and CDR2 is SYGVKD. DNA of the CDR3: TGTGCCATCAGTGAGTCCGGACAGTTCTCTGGGGCCAACGTCCTGACTTTC. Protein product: CAISESGQFSGANVLTF.

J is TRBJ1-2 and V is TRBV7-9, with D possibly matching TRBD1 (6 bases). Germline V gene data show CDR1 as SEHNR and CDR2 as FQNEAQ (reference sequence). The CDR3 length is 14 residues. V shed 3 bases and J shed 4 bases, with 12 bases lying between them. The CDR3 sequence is CASSFGQMFYGYTF. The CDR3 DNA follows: TGTGCCAGCAGCTTTGGACAGATGTTCTATGGCTACACCTTC. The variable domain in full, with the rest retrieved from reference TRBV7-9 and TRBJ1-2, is DTGVSQNPRHKITKRGQNVTFRCDPISEHNRLYWYRQTLGQGPEFLTYFQNEAQLEKSRLLSDRFSAERPKGSFSTLEIQRTEQGDSAMYLCASSFGQMFYGYTFGSGTRLTVV.

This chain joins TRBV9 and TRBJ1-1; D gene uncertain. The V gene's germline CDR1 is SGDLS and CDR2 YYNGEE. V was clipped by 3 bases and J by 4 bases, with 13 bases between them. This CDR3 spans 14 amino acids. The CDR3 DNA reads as TGTGCCAGCAGCGCCGCGGCTCTAGGCACTGAAGCTTTCTTT. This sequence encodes CASSAAALGTEAFF.

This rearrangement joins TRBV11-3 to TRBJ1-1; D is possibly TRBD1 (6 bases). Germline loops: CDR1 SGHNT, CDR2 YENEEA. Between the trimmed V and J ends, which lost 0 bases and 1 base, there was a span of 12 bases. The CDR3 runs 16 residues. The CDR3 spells CASSLDLWGPNTEAFF. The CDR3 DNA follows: TGTGCCAGCAGCTTAGATCTATGGGGGCCGAACACTGAAGCTTTCTTT.

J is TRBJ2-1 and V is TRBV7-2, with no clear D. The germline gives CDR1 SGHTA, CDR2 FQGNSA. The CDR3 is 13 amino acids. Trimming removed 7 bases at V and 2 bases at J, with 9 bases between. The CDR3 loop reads CASTHGAYNEQFF. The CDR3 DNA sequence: TGTGCCAGCACCCATGGGGCCTACAATGAGCAGTTCTTC.

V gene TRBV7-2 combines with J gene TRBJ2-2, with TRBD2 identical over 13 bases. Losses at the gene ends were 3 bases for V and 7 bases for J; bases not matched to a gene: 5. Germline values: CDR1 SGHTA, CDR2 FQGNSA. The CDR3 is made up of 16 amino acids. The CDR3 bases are TGTGCCAGCAGCTTCACTAGCGGGGGGGCGAACGGGGAGCTGTTTTTT. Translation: CASSFTSGGANGELFF.

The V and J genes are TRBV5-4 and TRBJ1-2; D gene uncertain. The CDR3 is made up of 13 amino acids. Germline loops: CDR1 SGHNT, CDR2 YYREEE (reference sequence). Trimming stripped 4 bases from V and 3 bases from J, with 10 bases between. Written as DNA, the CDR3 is TGTGCCAGCAGCCCTAACAGCGACTATGGCTACACCTTC. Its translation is CASSPNSDYGYTF.

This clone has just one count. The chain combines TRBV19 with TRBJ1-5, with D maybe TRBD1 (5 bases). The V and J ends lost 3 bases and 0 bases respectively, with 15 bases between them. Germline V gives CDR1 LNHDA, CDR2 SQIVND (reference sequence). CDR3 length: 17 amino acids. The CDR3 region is CASSIISGRVSNQPQHF. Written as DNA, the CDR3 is TGTGCCAGTAGTATTATATCGGGCAGGGTTAGCAATCAGCCCCAGCATTTT.

The DNA for the CDR3 is TGTGCCACCAGTGATGGAACTAGGGGCAATCAGCCCCAGCATTTT. Encoded protein: CATSDGTRGNQPQHF. V is TRBV24-1 and J is TRBJ1-5; no definite D call. Per the germline V gene, CDR1 is KGHDR and CDR2 is SFDVKD. The CDR3 runs 15 residues. Trimming took 3 bases from V and 2 from J, leaving 10 bases between them.

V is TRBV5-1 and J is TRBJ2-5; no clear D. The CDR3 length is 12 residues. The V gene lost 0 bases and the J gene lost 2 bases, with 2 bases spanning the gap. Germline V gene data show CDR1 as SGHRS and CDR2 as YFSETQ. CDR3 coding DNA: TGCGCCAGCAGCTTGGGGCAAGAGACCCAGTACTTC. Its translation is CASSLGQETQYF.

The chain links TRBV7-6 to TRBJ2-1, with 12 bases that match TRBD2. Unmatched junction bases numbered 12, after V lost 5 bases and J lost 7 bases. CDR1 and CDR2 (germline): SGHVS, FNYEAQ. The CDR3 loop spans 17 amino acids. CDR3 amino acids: CASSPQPLAGGPNEQFF. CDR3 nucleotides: TGTGCCAGCAGCCCTCAACCCCTAGCGGGAGGGCCTAATGAGCAGTTCTTC.

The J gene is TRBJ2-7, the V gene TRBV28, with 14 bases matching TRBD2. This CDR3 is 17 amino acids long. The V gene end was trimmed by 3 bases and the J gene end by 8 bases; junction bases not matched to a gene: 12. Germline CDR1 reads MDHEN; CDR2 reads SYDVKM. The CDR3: CASSFGSTSGRAGKQYF. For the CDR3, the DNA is TGTGCCAGCAGTTTCGGATCGACTAGCGGGAGGGCCGGGAAGCAGTACTTC.

The CDR3 region is CASSEADRGRHEQYF. For the CDR3, the DNA is TGTGCCAGCAGCGAGGCAGACAGGGGTCGTCACGAGCAGTACTTC. The J gene is TRBJ2-7, the V gene TRBV9; 8 bases line up with TRBD1. Losses at the gene ends were 3 bases for V and 5 bases for J; bases not matched to a gene: 10. CDR1 and CDR2 (germline): SGDLS, YYNGEE. The CDR3 is 15 amino acids.

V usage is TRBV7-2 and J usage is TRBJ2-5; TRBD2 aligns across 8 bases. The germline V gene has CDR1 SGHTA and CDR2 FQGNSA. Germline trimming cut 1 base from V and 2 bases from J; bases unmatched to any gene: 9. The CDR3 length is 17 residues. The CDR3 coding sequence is TGTGCCAGCAGCTTAGGGAGGCTAGCGGGTCGGCAAGAGACCCAGTACTTC. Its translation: CASSLGRLAGRQETQYF.

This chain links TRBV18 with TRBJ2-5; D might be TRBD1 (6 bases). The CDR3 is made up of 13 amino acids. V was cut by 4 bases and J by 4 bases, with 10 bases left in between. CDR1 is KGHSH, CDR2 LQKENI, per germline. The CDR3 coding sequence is TGTGCCAGCTCACAGGGACATAGAGAGACCCAGTACTTC. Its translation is CASSQGHRETQYF.

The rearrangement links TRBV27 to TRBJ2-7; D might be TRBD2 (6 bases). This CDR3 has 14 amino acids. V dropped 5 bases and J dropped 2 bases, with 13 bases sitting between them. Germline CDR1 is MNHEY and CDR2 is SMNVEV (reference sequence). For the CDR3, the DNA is TGTGCCAGCAGTCAAAAGGGACTCACCTACGAGCAGTACTTC. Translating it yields CASSQKGLTYEQYF.

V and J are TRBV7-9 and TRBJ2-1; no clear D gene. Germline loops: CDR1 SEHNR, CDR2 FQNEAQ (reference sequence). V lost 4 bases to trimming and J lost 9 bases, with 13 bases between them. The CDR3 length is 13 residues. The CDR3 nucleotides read TGTGCCAGCAGCTATATCGATCTGGGTGAGCAGTTCTTC. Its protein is CASSYIDLGEQFF. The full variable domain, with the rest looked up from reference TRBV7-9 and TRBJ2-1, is DTGVSQNPRHKITKRGQNVTFRCDPISEHNRLYWYRQTLGQGPEFLTYFQNEAQLEKSRLLSDRFSAERPKGSFSTLEIQRTEQGDSAMYLCASSYIDLGEQFFGPGTRLTVL.

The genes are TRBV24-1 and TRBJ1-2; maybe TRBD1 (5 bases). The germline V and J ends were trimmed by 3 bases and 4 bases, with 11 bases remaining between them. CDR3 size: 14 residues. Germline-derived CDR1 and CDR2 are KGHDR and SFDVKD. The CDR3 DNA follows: TGTGCCACCAGTGATCCTCGGAGGGGCTATGGCTACACCTTC. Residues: CATSDPRRGYGYTF.

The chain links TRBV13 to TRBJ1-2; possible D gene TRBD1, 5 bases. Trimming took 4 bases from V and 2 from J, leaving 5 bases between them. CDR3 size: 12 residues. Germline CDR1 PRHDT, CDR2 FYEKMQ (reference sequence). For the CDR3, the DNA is TGTGCCAGCAGCTGGGGGAACTATGGCTACACCTTC. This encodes CASSWGNYGYTF.

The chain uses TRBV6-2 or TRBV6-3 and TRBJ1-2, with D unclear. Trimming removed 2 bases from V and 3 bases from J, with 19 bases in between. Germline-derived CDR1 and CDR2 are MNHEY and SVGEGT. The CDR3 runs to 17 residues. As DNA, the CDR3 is TGTGCCAGCAGTTACGGTCTAGCCGGGAGAGAGGACTATGGCTACACCTTC. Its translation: CASSYGLAGREDYGYTF.

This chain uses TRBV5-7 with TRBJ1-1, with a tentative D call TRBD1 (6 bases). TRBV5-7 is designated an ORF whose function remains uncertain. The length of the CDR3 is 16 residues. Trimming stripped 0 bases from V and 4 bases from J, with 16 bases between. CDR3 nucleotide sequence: TGTGCCAGCAGCTTGGAGCGGACAGATTGGAGCACTGAAGCTTTCTTT. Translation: CASSLERTDWSTEAFF.

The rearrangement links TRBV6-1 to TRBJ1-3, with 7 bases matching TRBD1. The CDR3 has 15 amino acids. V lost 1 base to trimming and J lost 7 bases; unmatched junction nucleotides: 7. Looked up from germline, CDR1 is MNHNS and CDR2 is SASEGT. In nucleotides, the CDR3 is TGTGCCAGCAGTGAAGGGGCAGGGGGTTCCAACACCATATATTTT. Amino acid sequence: CASSEGAGGSNTIYF.

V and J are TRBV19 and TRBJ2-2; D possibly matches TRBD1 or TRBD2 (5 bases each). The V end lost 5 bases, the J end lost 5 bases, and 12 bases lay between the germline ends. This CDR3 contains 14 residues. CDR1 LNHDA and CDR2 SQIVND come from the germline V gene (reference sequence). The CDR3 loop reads CASSPLGETGELFF. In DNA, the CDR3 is TGTGCCAGTAGTCCCCTGGGGGAGACCGGGGAGCTGTTTTTT.

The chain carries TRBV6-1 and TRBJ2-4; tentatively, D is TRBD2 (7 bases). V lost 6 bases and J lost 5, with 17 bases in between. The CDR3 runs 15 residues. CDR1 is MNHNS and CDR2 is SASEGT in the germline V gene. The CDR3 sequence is CASRWGGASENIQYF. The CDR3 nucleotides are TGTGCCAGCAGGTGGGGGGGCGCTTCGGAAAACATTCAGTACTTC.

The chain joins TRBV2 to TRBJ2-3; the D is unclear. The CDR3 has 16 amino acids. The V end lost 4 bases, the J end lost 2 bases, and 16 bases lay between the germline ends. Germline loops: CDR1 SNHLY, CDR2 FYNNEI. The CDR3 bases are TGTGCCAGCAGTGTGGGTGGTACGGTAGTCACAGATACGCAGTATTTT. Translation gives CASSVGGTVVTDTQYF.